The source of this T cell receptor beta chain is a study of cytomegalovirus exposure and HLA in healthy donors. Study in general: Earlier, approximately 190 million T cells were analyzed, and 90 million to 120 million unique TCR beta sequences were found among them. Early released data comprised around 79 million unique TCRs from HLA-typed donors. Study observations and caveats: Later, an analysis found that common viral pathogens appeared to be linked with several of the most significant clusters. Later analysis identified 15,000 to 20,000 TCR beta sequences associated with HLA alleles, using a false discovery rate threshold of 0.05.

13 Jbeta primers and 60 Vbeta primers were used for the PCR. TCRdb's copy holds only in-frame clones and misses some; the assay was immunoSEQ multiplex PCR. The sample holds around 170,000 clones; 82% are singletons and the top ten take roughly 0.8%. Germline loops: CDR1 MDHEN, CDR2 SYDVKM. The CDR3 runs to 15 residues. V gave up 5 bases and J gave up 0 bases, with 11 bases separating them. This clone appeared once. Its antigen is unidentified. This chain connects TRBV28 to TRBJ1-3, with D tentatively TRBD1 (5 bases). Sequencing was done on a sample of PBMCs. This sequence was found in a woman between 18 and 29 years old in good health and CMV-seronegative. CDR3 sequence (DNA): TGTGCCAGCAGTATGACAGCCTCCTCTGGAAACACCATATATTTT. It is translated as CASSMTASSGNTIYF.